The 5 T cell receptor beta chains presented below share a single source sample, sequenced in a study of blood T cell repertoires in COVID-19 (dated by TCRdb to the early 2020s). Library preparation was by the immunoSEQ multiplex PCR assay. Held by TCRdb, this immuneACCESS table contains in-frame sequences only and omits some clones. Under half of the omission traces to an unresolved V gene where checked; the cause of the rest is unknown. The table for this sample lists fewer than 250,000 clones; about 83% of them were counted only once. The ten largest make up around 5.5% of the sample. Material for sequencing was peripheral blood. The source of these receptors is a human donor in a cohort sampled during active COVID-19.

In this sample, this clone turned up a few times. V and J are TRBV2 and TRBJ2-4, with 9 nucleotides matching TRBD1. The trim removed 7 bases at V and 9 bases at J, leaving 4 bases unmatched. CDR1 and CDR2 from the germline V gene are SNHLY and FYNNEI. CDR3 length: 12 residues. The CDR3 DNA reads as TGTGCCAGCACGGGACAGGGCGGCATTCAGTACTTC. As protein: CASTGQGGIQYF.

The CDR3 sequence: CASSRISGGAFGQETQYF. Written as DNA, the CDR3 is TGTGCCAGCAGCAGGATAAGCGGGGGGGCGTTTGGGCAAGAGACCCAGTACTTC. This sequence joins TRBV5-4 and TRBJ2-5; 10 positions agree with TRBD2. The CDR3 is 18 residues long. The V segment lost 4 bases and the J segment 2 bases; nucleotides outside the gene matches: 14. Per germline, CDR1 SGHNT and CDR2 YYREEE (reference sequence).

This rearrangement joins TRBV18 to TRBJ2-5, with D possibly TRBD2 on 6 matching bases. The CDR3 runs 14 residues. V was cut by 3 bases and J by 4 bases, with 12 bases left in between. The germline V gene has CDR1 KGHSH and CDR2 LQKENI. The CDR3 DNA sequence: TGTGCCAGCTCACCTCCGGGACTCGGAGAGACCCAGTACTTC. Residues: CASSPPGLGETQYF.

The chain carries TRBV11-2 and TRBJ1-1, with a weak D call TRBD1 (6 bases). The CDR3 runs to 15 residues. CDR1 and CDR2 (germline): SGHAT, FQNNGV. The ends were cut back, 6 bases at V and 1 base at J, with 15 bases in the middle. The CDR3 is CASRLWGGTNTEAFF. CDR3 DNA sequence: TGTGCCAGCAGACTATGGGGGGGCACGAACACTGAAGCTTTCTTT.

This clone was seen only once. The genes are TRBV4-1 and TRBJ1-2, with D perhaps TRBD1 (5 bases). V dropped 3 bases and J dropped 3 bases, with 11 bases sitting between them. The CDR3 is 14 residues long. In germline, CDR1 is MGHRA, CDR2 YSYEKL. This CDR3 reads CASSQMTDHYGYTF. In nucleotides, the CDR3 is TGCGCCAGCAGCCAGATGACAGACCACTATGGCTACACCTTC.